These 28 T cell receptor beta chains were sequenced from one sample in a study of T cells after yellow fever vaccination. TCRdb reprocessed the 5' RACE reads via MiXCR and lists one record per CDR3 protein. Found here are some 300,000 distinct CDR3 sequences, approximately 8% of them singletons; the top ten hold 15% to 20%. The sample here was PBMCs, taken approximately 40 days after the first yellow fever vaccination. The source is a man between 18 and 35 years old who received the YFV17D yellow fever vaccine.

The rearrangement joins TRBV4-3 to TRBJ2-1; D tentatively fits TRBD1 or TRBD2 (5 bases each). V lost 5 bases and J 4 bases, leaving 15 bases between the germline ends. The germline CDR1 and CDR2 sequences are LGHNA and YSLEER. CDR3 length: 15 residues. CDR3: CASSAGTARYNEQFF. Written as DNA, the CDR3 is TGCGCCAGCAGCGCCGGGACGGCCCGATACAATGAGCAGTTCTTC.

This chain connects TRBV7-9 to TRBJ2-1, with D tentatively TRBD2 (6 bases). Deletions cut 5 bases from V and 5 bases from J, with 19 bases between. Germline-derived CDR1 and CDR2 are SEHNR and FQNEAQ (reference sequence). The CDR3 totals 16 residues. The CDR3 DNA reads TGTGCCAGCAGCCGGAGGGGTACAGTCCTCGACAATGAGCAGTTCTTC. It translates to CASSRRGTVLDNEQFF.

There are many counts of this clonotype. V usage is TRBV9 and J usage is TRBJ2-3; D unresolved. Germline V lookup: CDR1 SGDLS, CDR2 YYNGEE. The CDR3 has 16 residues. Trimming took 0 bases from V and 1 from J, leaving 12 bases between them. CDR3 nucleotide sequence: TGTGCCAGCAGCGTAGGGGCGGCCGACGGCACAGATACGCAGTATTTT. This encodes CASSVGAADGTDTQYF.

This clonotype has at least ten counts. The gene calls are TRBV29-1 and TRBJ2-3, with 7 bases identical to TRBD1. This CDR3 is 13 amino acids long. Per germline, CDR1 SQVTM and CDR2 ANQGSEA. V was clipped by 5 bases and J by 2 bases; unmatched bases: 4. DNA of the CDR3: TGCAGCGTTTCAGACAGGGCCACAGATACGCAGTATTTT. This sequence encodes CSVSDRATDTQYF.

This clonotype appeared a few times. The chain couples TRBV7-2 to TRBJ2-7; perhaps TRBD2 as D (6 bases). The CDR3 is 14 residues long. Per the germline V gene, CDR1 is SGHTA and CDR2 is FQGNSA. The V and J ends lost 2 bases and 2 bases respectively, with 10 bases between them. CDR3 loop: CASSLSSGAYEQYV. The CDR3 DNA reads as TGTGCCAGCAGCTTAAGTAGCGGAGCCTACGAGCAGTACGTC.

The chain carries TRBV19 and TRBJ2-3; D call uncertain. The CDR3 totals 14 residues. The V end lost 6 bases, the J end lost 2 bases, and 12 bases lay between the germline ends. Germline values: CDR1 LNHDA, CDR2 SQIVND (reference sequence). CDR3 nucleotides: TGTGCCAGTAGCCATAACACCCTCACAGATACGCAGTATTTT. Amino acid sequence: CASSHNTLTDTQYF.

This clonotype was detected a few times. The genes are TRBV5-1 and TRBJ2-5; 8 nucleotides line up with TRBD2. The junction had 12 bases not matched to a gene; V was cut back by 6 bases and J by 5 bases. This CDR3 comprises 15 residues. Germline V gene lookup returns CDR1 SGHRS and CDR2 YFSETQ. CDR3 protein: CASTPGGGQVETQYF. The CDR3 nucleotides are TGCGCCAGCACCCCCGGCGGGGGGCAAGTGGAGACCCAGTACTTC.

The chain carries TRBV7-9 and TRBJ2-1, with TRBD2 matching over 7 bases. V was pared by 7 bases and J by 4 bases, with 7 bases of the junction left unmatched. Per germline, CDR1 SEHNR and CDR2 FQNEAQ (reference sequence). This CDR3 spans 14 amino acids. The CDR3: CASILRAGYNEQFF. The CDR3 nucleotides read TGTGCCAGCATCTTGAGAGCGGGGTACAATGAGCAGTTCTTC.

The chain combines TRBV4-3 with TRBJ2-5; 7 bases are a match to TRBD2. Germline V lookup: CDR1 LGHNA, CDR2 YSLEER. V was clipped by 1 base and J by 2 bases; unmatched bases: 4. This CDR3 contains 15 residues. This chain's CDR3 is CASSQAGLQQETQYF. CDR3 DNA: TGCGCCAGCAGCCAAGCGGGACTACAACAAGAGACCCAGTACTTC.

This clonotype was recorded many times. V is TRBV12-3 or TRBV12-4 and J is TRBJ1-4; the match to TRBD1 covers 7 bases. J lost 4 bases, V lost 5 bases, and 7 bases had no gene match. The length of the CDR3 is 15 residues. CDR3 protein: CASSPGGTGNEKLFF. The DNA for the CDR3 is TGTGCCAGCAGTCCAGGGGGGACGGGTAATGAAAAACTGTTTTTT.

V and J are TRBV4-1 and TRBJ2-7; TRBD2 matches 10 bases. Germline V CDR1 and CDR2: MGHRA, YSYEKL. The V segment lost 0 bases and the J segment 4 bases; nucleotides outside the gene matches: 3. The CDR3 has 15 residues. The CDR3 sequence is CASSQEKRGGYEQYF. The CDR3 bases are TGCGCCAGCAGCCAAGAAAAGCGGGGGGGTTACGAGCAGTACTTC.

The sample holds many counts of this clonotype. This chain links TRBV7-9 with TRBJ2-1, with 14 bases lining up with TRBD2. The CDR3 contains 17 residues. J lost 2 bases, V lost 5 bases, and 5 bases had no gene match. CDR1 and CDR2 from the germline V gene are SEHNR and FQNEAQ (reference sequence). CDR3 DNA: TGTGCCAGCAGCGGGGGACTAGCGGGGGCCACCTACAATGAGCAGTTCTTC. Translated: CASSGGLAGATYNEQFF.

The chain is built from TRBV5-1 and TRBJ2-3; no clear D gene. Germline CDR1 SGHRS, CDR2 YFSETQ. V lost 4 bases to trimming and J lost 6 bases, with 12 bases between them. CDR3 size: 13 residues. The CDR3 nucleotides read TGCGCCAGCAGCACGGTGCTGGGGGATACGCAGTATTTT. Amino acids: CASSTVLGDTQYF.

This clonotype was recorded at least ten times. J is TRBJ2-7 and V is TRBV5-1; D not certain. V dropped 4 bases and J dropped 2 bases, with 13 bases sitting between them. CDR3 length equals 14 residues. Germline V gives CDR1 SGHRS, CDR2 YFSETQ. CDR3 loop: CASSINRRPYEQYF. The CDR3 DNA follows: TGCGCCAGCAGCATCAACCGACGGCCCTACGAGCAGTACTTC.

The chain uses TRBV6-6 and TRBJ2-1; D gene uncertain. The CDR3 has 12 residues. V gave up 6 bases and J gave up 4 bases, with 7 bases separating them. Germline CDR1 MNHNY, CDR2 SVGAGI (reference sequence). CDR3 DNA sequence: TGTGCCAGCAGGAACTTGTACAATGAGCAGTTCTTC. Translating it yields CASRNLYNEQFF.

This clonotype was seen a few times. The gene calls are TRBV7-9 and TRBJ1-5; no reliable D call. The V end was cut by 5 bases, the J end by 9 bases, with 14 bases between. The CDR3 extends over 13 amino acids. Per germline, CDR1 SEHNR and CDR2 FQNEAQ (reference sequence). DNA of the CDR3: TGTGCCAGCAGCCTTCAGTCGGACGGGCCCCAGCATTTT. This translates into CASSLQSDGPQHF.

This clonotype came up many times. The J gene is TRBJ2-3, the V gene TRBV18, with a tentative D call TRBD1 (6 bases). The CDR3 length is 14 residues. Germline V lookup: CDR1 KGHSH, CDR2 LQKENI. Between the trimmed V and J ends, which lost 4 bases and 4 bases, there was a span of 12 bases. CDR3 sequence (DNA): TGTGCCAGCTCACTCCGGACAGCTCCAGATACGCAGTATTTT. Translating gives CASSLRTAPDTQYF.

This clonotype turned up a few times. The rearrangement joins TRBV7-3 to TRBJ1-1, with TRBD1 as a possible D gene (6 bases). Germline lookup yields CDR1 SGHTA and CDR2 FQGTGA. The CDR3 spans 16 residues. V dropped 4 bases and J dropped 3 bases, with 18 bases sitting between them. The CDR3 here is CASSSTGREGYTEAFF. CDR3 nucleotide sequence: TGTGCCAGCAGCTCAACAGGGAGGGAGGGATACACTGAAGCTTTCTTT.

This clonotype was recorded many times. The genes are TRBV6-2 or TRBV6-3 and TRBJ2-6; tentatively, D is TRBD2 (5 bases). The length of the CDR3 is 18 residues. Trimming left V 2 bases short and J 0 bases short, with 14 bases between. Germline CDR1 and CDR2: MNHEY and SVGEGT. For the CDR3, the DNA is TGTGCCAGCAGTTACACTAGGTTCCTCCTCTCTGGGGCCAACGTCCTGACTTTC. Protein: CASSYTRFLLSGANVLTF.

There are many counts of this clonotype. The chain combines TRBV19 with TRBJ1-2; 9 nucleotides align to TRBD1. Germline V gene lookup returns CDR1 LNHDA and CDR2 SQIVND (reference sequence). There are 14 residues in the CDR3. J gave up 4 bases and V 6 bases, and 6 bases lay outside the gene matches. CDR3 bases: TGTGCCAGTAGGGACCGGGACAGGGCCTATGGCTACACCTTC. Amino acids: CASRDRDRAYGYTF.

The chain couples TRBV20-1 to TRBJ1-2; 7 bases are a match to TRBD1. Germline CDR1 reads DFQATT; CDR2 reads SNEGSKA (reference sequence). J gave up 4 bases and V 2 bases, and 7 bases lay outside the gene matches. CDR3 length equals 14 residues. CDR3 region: CSARSRGGVYGYTF. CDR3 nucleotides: TGCAGTGCTAGATCCAGGGGGGGCGTCTATGGCTACACCTTC.

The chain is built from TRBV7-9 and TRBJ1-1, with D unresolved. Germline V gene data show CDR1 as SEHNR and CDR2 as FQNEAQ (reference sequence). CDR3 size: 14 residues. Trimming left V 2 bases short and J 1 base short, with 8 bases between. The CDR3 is CASSLNNGNTEAFF. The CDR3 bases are TGTGCCAGCAGCTTAAACAACGGGAACACTGAAGCTTTCTTT.

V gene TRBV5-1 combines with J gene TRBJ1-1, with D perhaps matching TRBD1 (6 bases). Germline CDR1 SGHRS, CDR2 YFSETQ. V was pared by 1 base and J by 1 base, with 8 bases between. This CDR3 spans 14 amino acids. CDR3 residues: CASSLMDRNTEAFF. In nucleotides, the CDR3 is TGCGCCAGCAGCTTGATGGACAGGAACACTGAAGCTTTCTTT.

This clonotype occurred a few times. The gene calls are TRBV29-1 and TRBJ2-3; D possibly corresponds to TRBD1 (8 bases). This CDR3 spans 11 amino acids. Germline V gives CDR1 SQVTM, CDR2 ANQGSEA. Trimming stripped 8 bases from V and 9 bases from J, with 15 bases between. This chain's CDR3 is CSSQQGGTQYF. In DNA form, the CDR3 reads TGCAGCTCACAACAGGGGGGGACGCAGTATTTT.

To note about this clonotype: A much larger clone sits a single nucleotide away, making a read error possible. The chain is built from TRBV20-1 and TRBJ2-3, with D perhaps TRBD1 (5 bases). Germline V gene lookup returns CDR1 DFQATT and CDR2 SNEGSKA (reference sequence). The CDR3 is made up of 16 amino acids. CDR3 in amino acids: CCARDQAGLEVDTQYF. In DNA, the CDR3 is TGCTGTGCTAGAGATCAGGCAGGGTTGGAAGTGGATACGCAGTATTTT.

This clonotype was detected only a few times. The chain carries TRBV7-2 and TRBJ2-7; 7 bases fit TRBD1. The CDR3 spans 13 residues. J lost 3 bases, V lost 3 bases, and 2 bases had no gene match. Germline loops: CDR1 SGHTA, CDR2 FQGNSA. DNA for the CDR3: TGTGCCAGCAGCTTTGGACAGGACTACGAGCAGTACTTC. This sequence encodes CASSFGQDYEQYF.

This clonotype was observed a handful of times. CDR3 nucleotides: TGCAGCGTTGGGGGGACTGGAGGAGGCTACACCTTC. It translates to CSVGGTGGGYTF. The chain combines TRBV29-1 with TRBJ1-2; D perhaps matches TRBD1 (5 bases). Between the trimmed V and J ends, which lost 4 bases and 8 bases, there was a span of 14 bases. Germline assignment: CDR1 SQVTM and CDR2 ANQGSEA. The CDR3 extends over 12 amino acids.

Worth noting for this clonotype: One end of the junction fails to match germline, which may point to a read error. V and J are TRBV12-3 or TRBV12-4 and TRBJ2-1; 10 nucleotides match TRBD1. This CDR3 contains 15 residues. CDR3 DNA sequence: TGTCCCAGCAGTCGGTCCGGGACAGGGGACAATGAGCAGTTCTTC. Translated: CPSSRSGTGDNEQFF.